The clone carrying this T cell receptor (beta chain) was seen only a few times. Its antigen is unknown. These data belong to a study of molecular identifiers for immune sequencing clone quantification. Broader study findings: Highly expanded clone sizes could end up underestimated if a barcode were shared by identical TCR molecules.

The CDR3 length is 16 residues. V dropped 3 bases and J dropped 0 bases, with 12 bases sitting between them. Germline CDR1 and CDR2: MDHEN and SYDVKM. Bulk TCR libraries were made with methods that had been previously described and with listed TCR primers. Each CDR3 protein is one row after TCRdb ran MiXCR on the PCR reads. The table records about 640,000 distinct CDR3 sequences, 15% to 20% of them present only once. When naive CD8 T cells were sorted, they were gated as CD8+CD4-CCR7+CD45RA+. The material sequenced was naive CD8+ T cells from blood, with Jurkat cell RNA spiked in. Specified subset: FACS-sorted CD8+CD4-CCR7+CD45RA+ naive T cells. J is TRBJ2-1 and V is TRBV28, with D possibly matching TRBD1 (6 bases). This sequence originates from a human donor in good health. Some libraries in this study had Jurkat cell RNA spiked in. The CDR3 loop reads CASSLLQGSSYNEQFF. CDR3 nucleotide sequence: TGTGCCAGCAGTTTGCTCCAGGGGTCCTCCTACAATGAGCAGTTCTTC. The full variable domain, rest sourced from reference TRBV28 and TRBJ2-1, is DVKVTQSSRYLVKRTGEKVFLECVQDMDHENMFWYRQDPGLGLRLIYFSYDVKMKEKGDIPEGYSVSREKKERFSLILESASTNQTSMYLCASSLLQGSSYNEQFFGPGTRLTVL.